The 8 T cell receptor beta chains listed next were all sequenced from one sample in a study of T cells after yellow fever vaccination. TCRdb called the 5' RACE reads again in MiXCR, with one record for every CDR3 protein. The profile covers around 250,000 distinct CDR3 sequences, with 5.2% appearing a single time and less than 3.5% taken by the ten largest. The sequenced sample was CD4+ T cells sorted from PBMCs, obtained on the day of the yellow fever booster vaccination. The source of these receptors is a man in his late teens or twenties who received the YFV17D yellow fever vaccine.

The rearrangement joins TRBV6-5 to TRBJ1-2; tentatively, D is TRBD1 (5 bases). This CDR3 contains 17 residues. The germline V gene has CDR1 MNHEY and CDR2 SVGAGI. V lost 6 bases to trimming and J lost 2 bases, with 22 bases between them. The CDR3 here is CASRKRGGLSQNYGYTF. The DNA for the CDR3 is TGTGCCAGCAGAAAACGGGGGGGTCTTTCCCAAAACTATGGCTACACCTTC.

This clonotype appeared many times. The chain uses TRBV30 and TRBJ2-1; D ambiguous. The CDR3 contains 11 residues. Germline values: CDR1 GTSNPN, CDR2 SVGIG (reference sequence). The V end was cut by 5 bases, the J end by 4 bases, with 6 bases between. This chain's CDR3 is CAWGLYNEQFF. The DNA of the CDR3 is TGTGCCTGGGGGCTTTACAATGAGCAGTTCTTC.

The table lists this clonotype with many counts. The chain combines TRBV10-3 with TRBJ1-5; no clear D. The CDR3 is 14 residues long. Germline loops: CDR1 ENHRY, CDR2 SYGVKD. Trimming took 3 bases from V and 0 from J, leaving 6 bases between them. The CDR3: CAISEHLSNQPQHF. The CDR3 nucleotides are TGTGCCATCAGTGAACATCTTAGCAATCAGCCCCAGCATTTT.

This clonotype occurred many times. The chain uses TRBV5-1 and TRBJ2-2; D is uncertain. In germline, CDR1 is SGHRS, CDR2 YFSETQ. The CDR3 loop spans 15 amino acids. V was cut by 1 base and J by 3 bases, with 10 bases left in between. The CDR3 DNA reads TGCGCCAGCAGCTTGAGACGGAGCGACACCGGGGAGCTGTTTTTT. Protein: CASSLRRSDTGELFF.

The V call is TRBV6-5, the J call TRBJ1-2; TRBD1 matches at 8 bases. Germline assignment: CDR1 MNHEY and CDR2 SVGAGI. Germline trimming cut 4 bases from V and 8 bases from J; bases unmatched to any gene: 9. The CDR3 runs to 14 residues. CDR3 nucleotide sequence: TGTGCCAGCAGTTCCGCGACAGGGGTGAAGGGCTACACCTTC. Protein: CASSSATGVKGYTF.

This clonotype has a count of ten or more. The V call is TRBV5-1, the J call TRBJ2-2, with a weak D call TRBD2 (6 bases). The germline V and J ends were trimmed by 4 bases and 6 bases, with 13 bases remaining between them. This CDR3 has 14 amino acids. Germline V lookup: CDR1 SGHRS, CDR2 YFSETQ. The CDR3 nucleotides are TGCGCCAGCAGCCATGGAGGGAGGTCCGGGGAGCTGTTTTTT. Its translation: CASSHGGRSGELFF.

This clonotype was seen repeatedly, ten times or more. V is TRBV3-1 and J is TRBJ1-4, with D unresolved. The germline V gene has CDR1 LGHDT and CDR2 YNNKEL (reference sequence). V was clipped by 4 bases and J by 11 bases, with 11 bases between them. This CDR3 is built from 12 residues. Written as DNA, the CDR3 is TGTGCCAGCAGCCTTTCGAACGGTAAACTGTTTTTT. Translating it yields CASSLSNGKLFF.

V gene TRBV18 combines with J gene TRBJ2-7, with 7 bases matching TRBD1. V was pared by 3 bases and J by 2 bases, with 7 bases of the junction left unmatched. Germline loops: CDR1 KGHSH, CDR2 LQKENI. This CDR3 contains 15 residues. The CDR3 loop reads CASSPSGQAAYEQYF. CDR3 DNA: TGTGCCAGCTCACCTTCCGGACAGGCAGCCTACGAGCAGTACTTC.